The source of this TCR beta chain is a study of cytomegalovirus exposure and HLA in healthy donors. V dropped 3 bases and J dropped 3 bases, with 17 bases sitting between them. The CDR3 totals 16 residues. Per germline, CDR1 MNHEY and CDR2 SMNVEV (reference sequence). Study-wide points: The study put 150 or so TCR beta chains on its list as cytomegalovirus-associated. In vitro, a few CMV-associated chains proved specific for CMV antigens.

As for this clone: Its antigen is not known.

Data came from immunoSEQ multiplex PCR; TCRdb stores just in-frame clones and leaves some out. The table records some 120,000 clones, around 94% of them present only once. Sequencing was done on a sample of PBMCs. This rearrangement joins TRBV27 to TRBJ1-1; unclear D gene. This clonotype originated in a woman aged 18-29 years in good health and CMV-seronegative. As DNA, the CDR3 is TGTGCCAGCAGTTTTATCGTCCGGGGTGTAGACACTGAAGCTTTCTTT. Translating it yields CASSFIVRGVDTEAFF.